This T cell receptor beta chain stems from a study of control samples from healthy donors and cancer patients (dated by TCRdb to about 2020). The germline V gene encodes CDR1 SGDLS and CDR2 YYNGEE. The CDR3 holds 16 amino acids from the cysteine to the phenylalanine. The entry retains the CDR3 DNA only, 48 bases that are in frame from base 1. V and J lose 1 base and 4 bases, and a span of 15 bases separates them. In the case of this clone: This receptor's antigen is unknown. Per-nucleotide qualities are absent, and no much larger clonotype sits a single base away.

Libraries were made using the immunoSEQ multiplex PCR assay. The table comes from immuneACCESS by way of TCRdb, which keeps in-frame sequences with V and J called. Part of the clones is missing from these tables; in studies checked, under half for an unresolved V gene and the rest for unknown reasons. Counted in this sample were around 130,000 clones; approximately 94% of them appeared once. The top ten hold over 1.5% of the sample. Sample: PBMCs. Recombination connected TRBV9 to TRBJ2-1, with a tentative D gene TRBD1 over 6 matching bases. This TCR was recovered from a man aged 45-60 years with head and neck cancer. The DNA sequence reads TGTGCCAGCAGCGTAAGTCGGCAGGGGTTATACAATGAGCAGTTCTTC. This sequence encodes CASSVSRQGLYNEQFF.